Sequencing of this T cell receptor beta chain was carried out in a study of T cells after posttransplantation cyclophosphamide. In this sample, this clone is large (0.1 to 1%). The antigen is unknown. Study-wide results and caveats: Recipient CMV seropositivity and CMV reactivation strongly tracked TRB clonality. Skin or GI-infiltrating T cells shared few TRB sequences with blood.

With 2 bases removed from V and 5 bases from J, the gap between germline ends came to 9 bases. CDR1 is MNHEY and CDR2 is SVGAGI in the germline V gene. The CDR3 length is 13 residues. Only in-frame clones appear in the TCRdb table, and some are missing; sequencing was by immunoSEQ multiplex PCR. This table has fewer than 2,000 clones, around 80% appearing once. Sequencing input: CD8+ T cells sorted from bone marrow. This receptor was obtained from a woman aged 45-65 years in good health and a related stem cell transplant donor. This chain uses TRBV6-5 with TRBJ1-2, with D possibly matching TRBD1 (6 bases). CDR3 nucleotides: TGTGCCAGCAGTTACGGGGACAAGTATGGCTACACCTTC. It is translated as CASSYGDKYGYTF.